Described below is a single T cell receptor beta chain sequence and its context. The sample has other DNA sequences that encode this CDR3 too. The record originates from a study of shared clonotypes between healthy human individuals. The repertoire was sequenced with immunoSEQ multiplex PCR; TCRdb's copy has only in-frame clones and lacks some. The profile shows a few million clones, about 94% of them singletons. The CDR3 is made up of 13 amino acids. Per the germline V gene, CDR1 is LGHNA and CDR2 is YSLEER. Trimming pared 3 bases from V and 1 base from J, leaving 4 bases between. The chain combines TRBV4-3 with TRBJ1-3; D is ambiguous. The TCR originated in a man aged 18 to 35 in good health. What was sequenced was naive CD4+ T cells sorted from blood. Subset described: CD45RA+ positively selected. The CDR3 bases are TGCGCCAGCAGCCAGGAGTCTGGAAACACCATATATTTT. Its protein product is CASSQESGNTIYF.